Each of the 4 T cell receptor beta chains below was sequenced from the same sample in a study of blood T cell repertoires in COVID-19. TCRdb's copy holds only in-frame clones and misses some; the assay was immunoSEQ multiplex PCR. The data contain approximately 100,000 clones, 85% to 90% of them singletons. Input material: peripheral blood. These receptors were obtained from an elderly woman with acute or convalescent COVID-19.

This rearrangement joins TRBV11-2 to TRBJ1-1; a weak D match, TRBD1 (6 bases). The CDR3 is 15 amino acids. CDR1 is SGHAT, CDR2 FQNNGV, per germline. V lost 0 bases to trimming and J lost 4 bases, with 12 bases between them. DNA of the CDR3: TGTGCCAGCAGCTTAGATCCCCAGGGGAGCACTGAAGCTTTCTTT. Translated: CASSLDPQGSTEAFF.

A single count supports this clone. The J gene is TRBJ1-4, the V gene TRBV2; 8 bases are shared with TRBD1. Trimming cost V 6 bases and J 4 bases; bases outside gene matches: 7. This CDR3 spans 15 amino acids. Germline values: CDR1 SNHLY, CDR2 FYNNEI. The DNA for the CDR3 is TGTGCCAGCAGACAGACAGGGGCCCTTAATGAAAAACTGTTTTTT. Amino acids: CASRQTGALNEKLFF.

The chain's CDR3 is CAWSVGLRETQYF. The CDR3 DNA reads TGTGCCTGGAGTGTGGGACTGAGAGAGACCCAGTACTTC. This chain uses TRBV30 with TRBJ2-5, with D tentatively TRBD2 (6 bases). There are 13 residues in the CDR3. The germline V gene has CDR1 GTSNPN and CDR2 SVGIG (reference sequence). V dropped 0 bases and J dropped 4 bases, with 9 bases sitting between them.

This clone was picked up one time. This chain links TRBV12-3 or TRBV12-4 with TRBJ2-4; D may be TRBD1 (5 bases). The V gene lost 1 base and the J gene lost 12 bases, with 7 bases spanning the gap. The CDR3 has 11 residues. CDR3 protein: CASSLGTSQYF. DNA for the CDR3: TGTGCCAGCAGTTTAGGGACAAGTCAGTACTTC.